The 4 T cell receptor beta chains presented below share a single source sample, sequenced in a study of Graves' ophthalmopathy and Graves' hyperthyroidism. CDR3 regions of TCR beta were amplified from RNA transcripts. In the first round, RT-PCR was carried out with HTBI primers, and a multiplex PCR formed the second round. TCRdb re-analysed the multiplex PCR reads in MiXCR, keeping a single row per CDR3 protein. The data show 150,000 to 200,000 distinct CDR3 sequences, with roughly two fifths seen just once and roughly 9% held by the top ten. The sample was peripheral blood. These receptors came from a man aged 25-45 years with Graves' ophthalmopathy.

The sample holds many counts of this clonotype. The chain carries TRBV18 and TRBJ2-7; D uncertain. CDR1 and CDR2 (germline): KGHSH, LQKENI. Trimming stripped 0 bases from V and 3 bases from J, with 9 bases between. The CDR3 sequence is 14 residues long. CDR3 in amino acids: CASSPPVDHYEQYF. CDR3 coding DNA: TGTGCCAGCTCACCACCGGTGGATCACTACGAGCAGTACTTC.

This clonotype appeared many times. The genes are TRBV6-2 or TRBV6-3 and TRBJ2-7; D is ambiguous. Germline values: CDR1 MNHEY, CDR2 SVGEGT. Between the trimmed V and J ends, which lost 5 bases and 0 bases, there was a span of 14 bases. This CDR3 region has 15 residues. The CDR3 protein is CASSPPADSSYEQYF. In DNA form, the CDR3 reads TGTGCCAGCAGTCCCCCTGCGGATAGCTCCTACGAGCAGTACTTC.

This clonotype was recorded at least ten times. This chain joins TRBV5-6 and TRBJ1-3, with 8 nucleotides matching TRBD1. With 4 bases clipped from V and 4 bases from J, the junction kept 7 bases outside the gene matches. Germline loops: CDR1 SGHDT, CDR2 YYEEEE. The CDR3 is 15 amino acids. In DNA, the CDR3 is TGTGCCAGCAGCCATACAGGGGGAGGCGGAAACACCATATATTTT. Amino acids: CASSHTGGGGNTIYF.

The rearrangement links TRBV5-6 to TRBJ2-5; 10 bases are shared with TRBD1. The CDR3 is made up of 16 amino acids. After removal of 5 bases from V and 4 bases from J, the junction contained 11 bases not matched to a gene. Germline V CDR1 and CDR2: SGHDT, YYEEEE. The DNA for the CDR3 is TGTGCCAGCAGGCGGACCGGGACAGGGGTAGGAGAGACCCAGTACTTC. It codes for CASRRTGTGVGETQYF.